This T cell receptor beta chain was profiled in a study of shared clonotypes between healthy human individuals (dated by TCRdb to 2020 to 2022). Study-wide context: The cohort comprised two women and three men aged 18 to 49 years. For each donor, CD4 naive and CD4 memory were each run on three plates, CD8 naive on two plates, and CD8 memory on one plate. Blood TCR repertoires of a handful of healthy adults were deeply sequenced to estimate repertoire size and the extent of clonotype sharing between individuals. To increase sequencing depth and limit assay-specific biases, TCR repertoire library preparation and sequencing were carried out by different laboratories using diverse techniques. Between about 0.8 and 9 billion PBMCs per donor were obtained by leukapheresis.

A note on this clone: Its binding antigen is unknown. No qualities accompany the bases; no much larger clone lies one base away.

Donors were healthy HIV-negative adults with no recently reported acute infections or vaccinations. Every donor was a Caucasian adult residing in Nashville, Tennessee, USA. Magnetic negative selection was used to enrich CD4+ T cells, after which naive cells were positively selected on CD45RA and the negative fraction became the memory subset. Blood was obtained by leukapheresis, after which PBMCs were separated by Ficoll-Histopaque density gradient centrifugation and cryopreserved in liquid nitrogen vapor phase. Analytical flow cytometry was used to check the purity and quantity of each magnetically sorted T cell population. From each sorted fraction, genomic DNA was isolated and quantified by UV absorbance on a Nanodrop 2000c. Using the deep immunoSEQ assay, multiplex PCR amplified TCR CDR3 regions from genomic DNA. Extracted genomic DNA from each cell subset was distributed evenly across all wells of several immunoSEQ 96-well plates, and each plate was treated as a replicate. For sorted subsets, each replicate PCR was loaded with 200 ng genomic DNA, equivalent to 30,000 or so T cell genomes. The purified libraries were quantified using a Qubit 3.0 fluorometer, sized with a Bioanalyzer 2100, and then quantified again using the KAPA Library Quantification kit. Every immunoSEQ 96-well plate was sequenced on a separate single-read 150-cycle Illumina NextSeq 550 flow cell. Under the source paper's analysis protocol: Because only junctional sequences without quality scores were contained in the immunoSEQ output, filtering matching that applied to full-length reads could not be performed. To assign V/J genes and CDR3, sequences were annotated using PyIR, a Python wrapper for IgBLAST v1.9, with IMGT germline references. Reads with weak V/J assignments (E-value above 1e-6), missing CDR3, stop codons, out-of-frame junctions, or ambiguous translated residues were removed. A V3J clonotype was defined by an identical inferred V gene, J gene, and CDR3 amino acid sequence. The percentage overlap between two repertoires was calculated by dividing the number of shared unique clonotypes by the size of the smaller repertoire. Richness of each repertoire was evaluated using RTK rarefaction, the Chao1 estimator, and Recon v2.1 estimates of unobserved clonotypes. Generation probabilities for all TCRbeta clonotypes obtained by the gDNA method from four donors were computed using OLGA. TCRdb provides this immuneACCESS table in a form limited to in-frame rearrangements. Some clones are lacking; in checked studies, under half of them reflect an unresolved V gene, and why the rest are absent is not known. The DNA was the basis for D and trimming; V, J and clone size are from that table. This sample is represented by hundreds of thousands of clones; approximately 74% of them were singletons. Under 2% of the sample is in the top ten clones.

Results and caveats for the whole study, not just this receptor: Even with the large sequencing depth, rarefaction of the sorted-subset datasets indicated that sequencing was incomplete. Compared with non-shared clonotypes, the clonotypes found in all four sorted-subset donors had higher generation probabilities. Pairwise subsampling indicated that sequencing depth was expected to affect the degree of clonotype sharing among donors. The genetic and exposure-history diversity represented was limited by the small number of donors. Sampling was limited to blood, and TCR repertoires in tissue likely differ from TCR repertoires in blood. Sharing across a few donors was observed for approximately 4.6% of naive CD4, under 4% of naive CD8, around 2.5% of memory CD4, and around 0.42% of memory CD8 clonotypes. Larger estimated clonotype richness was generally found for naive subsets than for memory subsets.

Sequenced material: memory CD4+ T cells sorted from blood. In the paper's terms, the cell subset or site label means: CD45RA-negative fraction. The receptor comes from a woman aged 25 to 39 in good health.

The DNA is as follows: TGTGCCAGCAGTGAAGCGCGAGTCTCTGGAAACACCATATATTTT. The encoded protein is CASSEARVSGNTIYF. The chain is assembled from TRBV6-1 and TRBJ1-3; no D gene is confidently identified. The germline V gene yields MNHNS for CDR1 and SASEGT for CDR2. V gives up 0 bases and J gives up 0 bases, and the segment between their germline ends measures 6 bases. Including the terminal cysteine and phenylalanine, the CDR3 comprises 15 residues. The retained sequence is limited to the CDR3, 45 bases, with the frame set at the first base.